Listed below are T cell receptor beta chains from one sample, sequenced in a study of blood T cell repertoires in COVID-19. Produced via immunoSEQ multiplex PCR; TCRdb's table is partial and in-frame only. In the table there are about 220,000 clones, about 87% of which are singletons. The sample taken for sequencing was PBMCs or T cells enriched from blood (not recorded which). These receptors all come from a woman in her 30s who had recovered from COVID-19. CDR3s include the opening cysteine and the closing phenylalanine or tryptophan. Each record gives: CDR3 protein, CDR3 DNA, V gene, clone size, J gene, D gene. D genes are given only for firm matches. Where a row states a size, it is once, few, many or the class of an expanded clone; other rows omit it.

CASSFVPGREEKLFF | TGTGCCAGCAGCTTTGTGCCAGGTCGAGAAGAAAAACTGTTTTTT | TRBV7-2 | NA | TRBJ1-4 | NA
CASSLSGGDREQYF | TGTGCCAGCAGCCTATCAGGGGGAGATCGGGAGCAGTACTTC | TRBV6-5 | NA | TRBJ2-7 | TRBD1
CASSIGGPGNTIYF | TGTGCCAGTAGTATCGGGGGGCCTGGAAACACCATATATTTT | TRBV19 | NA | TRBJ1-3 | NA
CASSIDRERNYGYTF | TGTGCCAGTAGTATAGATCGCGAGAGGAACTATGGCTACACCTTC | TRBV19 | once | TRBJ1-2 | NA
CASKGGAGANVLTF | TGTGCCAGCAAAGGGGGGGCCGGGGCCAACGTCCTGACTTTC | TRBV2 | NA | TRBJ2-6 | NA
CSVTQQRTSTDTQYF | TGCAGCGTAACACAGCAGCGGACTAGCACAGATACGCAGTATTTT | TRBV29-1 | NA | TRBJ2-3 | NA
CASSLDREEDAFF | TGTGCCAGTAGTTTAGACAGGGAAGAGGATGCTTTCTTT | TRBV19 | NA | TRBJ1-1 | TRBD1
CASSLRTISPNNEQFF | TGTGCCAGCAGCCTTCGGACTATATCTCCTAACAATGAGCAGTTCTTC | TRBV14 | NA | TRBJ2-1 | NA
CASSRRDSDGSPLHF | TGTGCCAGCAGCCGCCGGGACAGCGATGGCTCACCCCTCCACTTT | TRBV7-2 | NA | TRBJ1-6 | TRBD1
CASSDRRRGEGYTF | TGCGCCAGCAGCGACCGGCGGAGAGGAGAGGGCTACACCTTC | TRBV5-1 | few | TRBJ1-2 | NA
CASSLGQEVYEQYF | TGCGCCAGCAGCTTGGGGCAGGAGGTCTACGAGCAGTACTTC | TRBV5-1 | NA | TRBJ2-7 | NA
CASMGVSGSNQPQHF | TGTGCCAGCATGGGAGTTTCCGGTAGCAATCAGCCCCAGCATTTT | TRBV6-5 | NA | TRBJ1-5 | NA
CASSLMGGNRYEQYF | TGTGCCAGCAGCTTAATGGGAGGGAACCGATACGAGCAGTACTTC | TRBV7-2 | NA | TRBJ2-7 | TRBD2
CASSPLRTGGTEAFF | TGTGCCAGCAGCCCCCTCCGGACAGGGGGCACTGAAGCTTTCTTT | TRBV5-4 | NA | TRBJ1-1 | TRBD1
CASSPPEAVRDTEAFF | TGTGCCAGCTCACCACCCGAGGCGGTCAGGGACACTGAAGCTTTCTTT | TRBV18 | NA | TRBJ1-1 | NA
CASSQRRDYGYTF | TGTGCCAGCAGTCAGCGACGGGACTATGGCTACACCTTC | TRBV6-5 | NA | TRBJ1-2 | NA
CSVVPSGNTIYF | TGCAGCGTTGTCCCGTCTGGAAACACCATATATTTT | TRBV29-1 | NA | TRBJ1-3 | NA
CASSLTQGDYGYTF | TGCGCCAGCAGCTTGACCCAGGGGGACTATGGCTACACCTTC | TRBV5-1 | NA | TRBJ1-2 | TRBD1
CASSTEHFSSGNTIYF | TGCGCCAGCAGCACAGAACACTTCTCCTCTGGAAACACCATATATTTT | TRBV4-1 | NA | TRBJ1-3 | NA
CASSKTLSGASYNEQFF | TGTGCCAGTAGTAAAACTCTGTCAGGGGCGTCCTACAATGAGCAGTTCTTC | TRBV19 | NA | TRBJ2-1 | NA
CASSDSSYNSPLHF | TGTGCCAGCAGCGACAGCTCCTATAATTCACCCCTCCACTTT | TRBV3-1/TRBV3-2 | NA | TRBJ1-6 | NA
CASSLKQDEKLFF | TGTGCCAGCAGCTTAAAACAGGACGAAAAACTGTTTTTT | TRBV7-2 | NA | TRBJ1-4 | NA
CASSQRQDEQYF | TGCGCCAGCAGCCAGAGACAGGACGAGCAGTACTTC | TRBV5-1 | NA | TRBJ2-7 | NA
CASSPVAGSPRETQYF | TGTGCCAGCAGCCCCGTAGCGGGCTCACCGCGGGAGACCCAGTACTTC | TRBV7-3 | NA | TRBJ2-5 | TRBD2
CASSQGRGYYGYTF | TGTGCCAGCTCCCAAGGCAGGGGTTACTATGGCTACACCTTC | TRBV18 | NA | TRBJ1-2 | NA
CASSETHGQGGTGELFF | TGTGCCAGCAGTGAAACCCACGGACAGGGTGGCACCGGGGAGCTGTTTTTT | TRBV6-1 | once | TRBJ2-2 | TRBD1
CASSEDRGSNQPQHF | TGTGCCAGCAGTGAAGACAGGGGCAGCAATCAGCCCCAGCATTTT | TRBV6-1 | NA | TRBJ1-5 | TRBD1
CASSDRGGGTFNQPQHF | TGTGCCAGCAGTGACCGGGGCGGGGGAACCTTTAATCAGCCCCAGCATTTT | TRBV6-2/TRBV6-3 | NA | TRBJ1-5 | NA
CASRDRGLYLYGYTF | TGTGCCAGCAGGGACAGGGGGCTTTATCTCTATGGCTACACCTTC | TRBV6-5 | once | TRBJ1-2 | TRBD1
CASSLVEQGRDTEAFF | TGTGCCAGCAGCTTAGTTGAACAGGGGCGTGACACTGAAGCTTTCTTT | TRBV7-6 | NA | TRBJ1-1 | TRBD1
CASSIAGANSPLHF | TGTGCCAGTAGTATAGCAGGGGCGAATTCACCCCTCCACTTT | TRBV19 | NA | TRBJ1-6 | NA
CASSQDLVRSYEQYF | TGTGCCAGCAGCCAAGATCTCGTCAGATCCTACGAGCAGTACTTC | TRBV3-1/TRBV3-2 | NA | TRBJ2-7 | NA
CASSGRWQETQYF | TGTGCCAGTAGTGGGAGATGGCAAGAGACCCAGTACTTC | TRBV19 | NA | TRBJ2-5 | NA
CASSPGGWEQYF | TGTGCCAGCTCACCCGGGGGTTGGGAGCAGTACTTC | TRBV18 | NA | TRBJ2-7 | NA
CASSIDRGETQYF | TGTGCCAGTAGTATAGATAGGGGGGAGACCCAGTACTTC | TRBV19 | NA | TRBJ2-5 | NA